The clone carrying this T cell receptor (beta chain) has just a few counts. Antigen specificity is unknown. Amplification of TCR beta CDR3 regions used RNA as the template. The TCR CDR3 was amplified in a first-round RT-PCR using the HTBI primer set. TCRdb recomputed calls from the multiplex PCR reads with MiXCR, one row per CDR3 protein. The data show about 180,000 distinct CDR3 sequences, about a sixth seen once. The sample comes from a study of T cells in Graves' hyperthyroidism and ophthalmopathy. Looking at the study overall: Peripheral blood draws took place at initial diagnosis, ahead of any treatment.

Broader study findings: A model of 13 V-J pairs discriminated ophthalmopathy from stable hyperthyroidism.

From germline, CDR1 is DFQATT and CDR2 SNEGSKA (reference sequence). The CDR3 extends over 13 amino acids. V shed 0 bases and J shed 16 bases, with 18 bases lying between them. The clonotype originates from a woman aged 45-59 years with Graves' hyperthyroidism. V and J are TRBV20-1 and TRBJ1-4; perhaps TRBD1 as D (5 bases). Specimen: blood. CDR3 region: CSARDPRFGREFF. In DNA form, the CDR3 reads TGCAGTGCTAGAGATCCAAGATTCGGCAGGGAGTTTTTT.